The clone carrying this T cell receptor (beta chain) was observed many times. Researchers attached unique molecular identifiers to individual cDNA molecules. TCRdb passed the 5' RACE reads through MiXCR, listing each CDR3 protein once. The repertoire includes around 82,000 distinct CDR3 sequences, around 12% of them detected once, and about 3.4% sits in the top ten. This CDR3 is 11 amino acids long. Germline V gene lookup returns CDR1 SQVTM and CDR2 ANQGSEA. The data stem from a study of early T cells in non-severe SARS-CoV-2 infection. Overall study context: The chains were unpaired, and the sequenced material was bulk RNA from unsorted whole blood.

What was sequenced was whole blood. The chain is built from TRBV29-1 and TRBJ1-1; TRBD1 might be the D (5 bases). This receptor was identified in an adult who was a healthcare worker with PCR-confirmed SARS-CoV-2 infection or an uninfected control (not recorded which). CDR3 protein: CSGGDNTEAFF. CDR3 nucleotides: TGCAGTGGGGGGGATAACACTGAAGCTTTCTTT.